These 21 T cell receptor beta chains were all obtained from the same sample, sequenced in a study of human T cells and chemical hapten exposure. Described time point: patch test 1, 2 weeks after DPC sensitization. Treatment denoted: therapeutic diphenylcyclopropenone sensitization with weekly scalp DPC. A single record per CDR3 protein comes from TCRdb applying MiXCR to the RACE reads. The profile covers about 120,000 distinct CDR3 sequences, with roughly 13% appearing a single time and roughly 0.92% taken by the ten largest. Here the sequenced sample was whole blood, taken in connection with sensitization to the hapten diphenylcyclopropenone (DPC). The receptors here all came from a young man with alopecia areata. Some clones in this sample may be carry-over from other donors' samples.

V gene TRBV6-2 or TRBV6-3 combines with J gene TRBJ2-7; 10 positions agree with TRBD1. Trimming took 6 bases from V and 3 from J; bases not matched to a gene: 11. The CDR3 contains 16 residues. Looked up from germline, CDR1 is MNHEY and CDR2 is SVGEGT. The CDR3, as DNA: TGTGCCAGCAGACAAACCGGGACAGGGGAGTTCTACGAGCAGTACGTC. Translating gives CASRQTGTGEFYEQYV.

The rearrangement links TRBV20-1 to TRBJ2-4; 7 bases match TRBD1. The CDR3 is 14 amino acids. CDR1 DFQATT and CDR2 SNEGSKA come from the germline V gene (reference sequence). The junction had 10 bases not matched to a gene; V was cut back by 6 bases and J by 5 bases. The CDR3 reads CSAELQGDENIQYF. The CDR3 DNA sequence: TGCAGTGCCGAGCTTCAGGGGGACGAAAACATTCAGTACTTC.

This clonotype was detected once. This rearrangement joins TRBV5-1 to TRBJ2-3; TRBD2 matches 9 bases. This CDR3 contains 15 residues. Germline values: CDR1 SGHRS, CDR2 YFSETQ. The trim removed 4 bases at V and 6 bases at J, leaving 9 bases unmatched. CDR3 in amino acids: CASSTLAGTRDTQYF. DNA for the CDR3: TGCGCCAGCAGCACCCTAGCGGGGACCCGGGATACGCAGTATTTT.

This sequence joins TRBV4-2 and TRBJ1-3; D may be TRBD1 (6 bases). From germline, CDR1 is LGHNA and CDR2 YNFKEQ. Between the trimmed V and J ends, which lost 1 base and 6 bases, there was a span of 10 bases. The CDR3 is 14 residues long. The CDR3: CASSQVGGTNTIYF. The CDR3 DNA follows: TGTGCCAGCAGCCAAGTAGGGGGGACAAACACCATATATTTT.

This chain links TRBV18 with TRBJ1-1, with D maybe TRBD1 (5 bases). V lost 3 bases, J lost 6 bases, and 11 bases lay in between. Germline assignment: CDR1 KGHSH and CDR2 LQKENI. The CDR3 is 13 amino acids. The CDR3 sequence: CASSPAGAAEAFF. DNA for the CDR3: TGTGCCAGCTCACCGGCCGGGGCCGCTGAAGCTTTCTTT.

This clonotype was seen only a few times. The chain has TRBV4-1 and TRBJ1-2; 8 nucleotides match TRBD1. Losses at the gene ends were 4 bases for V and 4 bases for J; bases not matched to a gene: 11. CDR3 length equals 16 residues. The germline gives CDR1 MGHRA, CDR2 YSYEKL. CDR3 in amino acids: CASSREDRADFYGYTF. The CDR3, as DNA: TGCGCCAGCAGCCGGGAGGACAGGGCGGATTTCTATGGCTACACCTTC.

J is TRBJ2-1 and V is TRBV12-3 or TRBV12-4, with 9 bases lining up with TRBD2. The length of the CDR3 is 18 residues. After removal of 5 bases from V and 4 bases from J, the junction contained 15 bases not matched to a gene. The CDR3, as DNA: TGTGCCAGCAGTCCTAGCGGGGTAGCGGGGTATAGTTACAATGAGCAGTTCTTC. Residues: CASSPSGVAGYSYNEQFF.

This clonotype was observed many times. This chain links TRBV11-2 with TRBJ2-2; 7 bases fit TRBD2. The junction had 12 bases not matched to a gene; V was cut back by 5 bases and J by 3 bases. Germline CDR1 and CDR2: SGHAT and FQNNGV. This CDR3 region has 17 residues. CDR3: CASSPSRGTTHTGELFF. DNA of the CDR3: TGTGCCAGCAGCCCATCGCGAGGGACTACTCACACCGGGGAGCTGTTTTTT.

The chain recombines TRBV27 with TRBJ2-7; 8 bases fit TRBD2. Germline V gene sequence: CDR1 MNHEY, CDR2 SMNVEV (reference sequence). The CDR3 extends over 16 amino acids. Trimming at V came to 3 bases and at J to 2 bases, leaving 9 bases not matched to a gene. This CDR3 reads CASSFLGTSGPYEQYV. The CDR3 DNA reads TGTGCCAGCAGTTTTCTAGGTACTAGCGGCCCCTACGAGCAGTACGTC.

The chain couples TRBV18 to TRBJ2-2; no definite D call. The CDR3 is 15 residues long. Trimming stripped 2 bases from V and 5 bases from J, with 12 bases between. Looked up from germline, CDR1 is KGHSH and CDR2 is LQKENI. The CDR3 nucleotides read TGTGCCAGCTCACCAAGCTATAAAGGGACCGGGGAGCTGTTTTTT. Its protein is CASSPSYKGTGELFF.

The gene calls are TRBV20-1 and TRBJ1-2; D may be TRBD1 (5 bases). The CDR3 extends over 15 amino acids. Trimming removed 0 bases from V and 8 bases from J, with 19 bases in between. Germline loops: CDR1 DFQATT, CDR2 SNEGSKA (reference sequence). This CDR3 is CSARELTVTRDGYTF. The CDR3 DNA sequence: TGCAGTGCTAGAGAGTTAACGGTCACAAGGGACGGCTACACCTTC.

The sample holds a few counts of this clonotype. This sequence joins TRBV6-5 and TRBJ2-2; D unresolved. The CDR3 runs 14 residues. Per germline, CDR1 MNHEY and CDR2 SVGAGI. The V end was cut by 4 bases, the J end by 0 bases, with 6 bases between. The CDR3 sequence is CASSFSTNTGELFF. The CDR3 DNA reads as TGTGCCAGCAGTTTTAGTACGAACACCGGGGAGCTGTTTTTT.

This clonotype was observed a few times. J is TRBJ1-4 and V is TRBV20-1, with 9 positions matching TRBD1. Germline CDR1 and CDR2: DFQATT and SNEGSKA (reference sequence). The CDR3 extends over 14 amino acids. V was pared by 5 bases and J by 4 bases, with 5 bases of the junction left unmatched. Here the CDR3 DNA reads TGCAGTGCTGGAAAGACAGGGGGTAATGAAAAACTGTTTTTT. Translation gives CSAGKTGGNEKLFF.

This clonotype turned up a few times. The chain employs TRBV20-1 and TRBJ2-3, with 12 bases fitting TRBD2. There are 13 residues in the CDR3. Germline-derived CDR1 and CDR2 are DFQATT and SNEGSKA (reference sequence). The CDR3 coding sequence is TGCAGCCTCCTAGCGGGGGGGGCAGATACGCAGTATTTT. It is translated as CSLLAGGADTQYF.

CDR3 amino acids: CASSQDEGVNNEQFF. The CDR3 nucleotides are TGTGCCAGCAGCCAAGACGAGGGGGTGAACAATGAGCAGTTCTTC. The rearrangement joins TRBV4-2 to TRBJ2-1; perhaps TRBD1 as D (6 bases). CDR3 length: 15 amino acids. CDR1 and CDR2 (germline): LGHNA, YNFKEQ. V shed 0 bases and J shed 5 bases, with 11 bases lying between them.

At least ten counts were recorded for this clonotype. This chain connects TRBV11-2 to TRBJ2-5; D ambiguous. The CDR3 covers 12 residues. The germline gives CDR1 SGHAT, CDR2 FQNNGV. The V gene lost 1 base and the J gene lost 5 bases, with 5 bases spanning the gap. The CDR3 nucleotides are TGTGCCAGCAGCTTAGTTGAGGAGACCCAGTACTTC. Protein product: CASSLVEETQYF.

This chain links TRBV5-6 with TRBJ2-1, with D unresolved. CDR3 length: 15 amino acids. Germline lookup yields CDR1 SGHDT and CDR2 YYEEEE. Trimming stripped 2 bases from V and 0 bases from J, with 9 bases between. CDR3 region: CASSFLTSSYNEQFF. Written as DNA, the CDR3 is TGTGCCAGCAGCTTTTTGACCAGCTCCTACAATGAGCAGTTCTTC.

The chain recombines TRBV20-1 with TRBJ2-7; maybe TRBD2 (5 bases). V was pared by 0 bases and J by 6 bases, with 12 bases between. The CDR3 is 13 residues long. The germline V gene has CDR1 DFQATT and CDR2 SNEGSKA (reference sequence). Written as DNA, the CDR3 is TGCAGTGCTAGAGATCGGGGTAACTTCGAGCAGTACTTC. Translating gives CSARDRGNFEQYF.

This clonotype was seen ten or more times. The chain uses TRBV12-3 or TRBV12-4 and TRBJ2-3; 11 bases fit TRBD2. Losses at the gene ends were 7 bases for V and 6 bases for J; bases not matched to a gene: 6. The CDR3 contains 14 residues. In DNA, the CDR3 is TGTGCCAGCAACGTAGCGGGGGGGCAGGATACGCAGTATTTT. As protein: CASNVAGGQDTQYF.

The V and J genes are TRBV5-1 and TRBJ2-4; the D is unclear. There are 14 residues in the CDR3. V lost 0 bases, J lost 7 bases, and 11 bases lay in between. Germline CDR1 SGHRS, CDR2 YFSETQ. This CDR3 is CASSLVSVDNIQYF. In nucleotides, the CDR3 is TGCGCCAGCAGCTTGGTTTCAGTCGATAACATTCAGTACTTC. Together with reference TRBV5-1 and TRBJ2-4, the CDR3 gives the full variable domain: KAGVTQTPRYLIKTRGQQVTLSCSPISGHRSVSWYQQTPGQGLQFLFEYFSETQRNKGNFPGRFSGRQFSNSRSEMNVSTLELGDSALYLCASSLVSVDNIQYFGAGTRLSVL.

The chain employs TRBV4-1 and TRBJ2-1; no firm D call. The CDR3 spans 17 residues. Looked up from germline, CDR1 is MGHRA and CDR2 is YSYEKL. The germline V and J ends were trimmed by 1 base and 7 bases, with 20 bases remaining between them. CDR3 nucleotides: TGCGCCAGCAGCCAAGCCGGTTACCCTATAGTTGGGAATGAGCAGTTCTTC. Encoded protein: CASSQAGYPIVGNEQFF.